The present T cell receptor beta chain was sequenced within a study of blood T cell repertoires in COVID-19. Study details: T cells, B-cell-depleted T cells, or PBMCs supplied cDNA or gDNA.

Clones were read by immunoSEQ multiplex PCR, and TCRdb kept only the in-frame ones, dropping some. The sample records 360,000 or so clones, about 92% being singletons. V lost 1 base, J lost 2 bases, and 8 bases stayed unmatched. Germline CDR1 and CDR2: GTSNPN and SVGIG (reference sequence). CDR3 length equals 16 residues. Sequences were obtained from peripheral blood. The sequence came from an older woman with COVID-19, enrolled during active disease. The chain is built from TRBV30 and TRBJ1-3; 7 bases fit TRBD1. CDR3 nucleotide sequence: TGTGCCTGGAGTGCAGCAGGGACAGTGGCTGGAAACACCATATATTTT. It encodes CAWSAAGTVAGNTIYF.